The clone carrying this TCR beta chain was observed at least ten times. Time point given: patch test 3, about 24 weeks after DPC sensitization. Described treatment: therapeutic diphenylcyclopropenone sensitization with weekly scalp DPC. Total RNA came from unfractionated whole blood. These data are taken from a study of human T cells and chemical hapten exposure. The wider study: Throughout the approximately 24-week study, diphenylcyclopropenone was applied weekly to the patients' scalps.

The V and J ends lost 2 bases and 3 bases respectively, with 13 bases between them. CDR3 length equals 15 residues. TCRdb reprocessed the RACE reads with MiXCR, giving one entry per CDR3 protein. Of over 55,000 distinct CDR3 sequences listed, roughly 11% are singletons. The starting material was whole blood, obtained in connection with sensitization to the hapten diphenylcyclopropenone (DPC). This TCR was sampled from a woman between 45 and 60 years old with alopecia areata. Some clones in this sample may be carry-over from other donors' samples. The J gene is TRBJ2-5, the V gene TRBV12-3 or TRBV12-4; the D call may be TRBD1 or TRBD2 (5 bases each). Written as DNA, the CDR3 is TGTGCCAGCAGTTTAAAGAGGGGCTGGGAAGAGACCCAGTACTTC. The encoded protein is CASSLKRGWEETQYF.